This section outlines one TCR beta chain sequence together with its context. What it binds is unknown. J lost 6 bases, V lost 4 bases, and 14 bases had no gene match. CDR1 is MNHEY and CDR2 is SMNVEV in the germline V gene (reference sequence). The length of the CDR3 is 16 residues. The sample belongs to a study of siplizumab effects on memory and regulatory T cells. Here immunoSEQ multiplex PCR was the method, and the copy in TCRdb shows in-frame clones only, minus some. Among roughly 56,000 clones, 93% were seen once, and the ten largest hold roughly two fifths. General study points: Proliferating clones, CD4+ or CD8+, lacked an assignable naive or memory phenotype in roughly 80-97% of cases. The naive T cell population seemed more diverse than memory cells and seemed a major contributor to the alloresponse.

Sequencing was performed on CD8+ T cells sorted from blood. The sequence was obtained from a human donor in good health. The rearrangement uses TRBV27 and TRBJ2-7; 8 bases agree with TRBD1. The CDR3 coding sequence is TGTGCCAGCAGTTCGCTCTCGACAGGGGAAGGGGGCGAGCAGTACTTC. It encodes CASSSLSTGEGGEQYF.